This record concerns one T cell receptor (beta chain) sequence. Its target is not known. TCRdb keeps only in-frame clones here, not all; method: immunoSEQ multiplex PCR. Of tens of thousands of clones in the sample, 96% were seen once. This CDR3 spans 15 amino acids. Looked up from germline, CDR1 is LNHDA and CDR2 is SQIVND (reference sequence). The V end lost 1 base, the J end lost 9 bases, and 16 bases lay between the germline ends. The data derive from a study of cytomegalovirus exposure and HLA in healthy donors. Findings and caveats of the study: TCR beta chains numbering more than 150 were designated cytomegalovirus-associated. CMV antigen specificity was confirmed in vitro for three CMV-associated chains. Rare TCR sequences dominated, though some public TCRs recurred in many donors.

This clonotype was obtained from a man aged 18 to 30 in good health and CMV-seronegative. This chain connects TRBV19 to TRBJ2-1; TRBD2 might be the D (6 bases). Sequenced sample: PBMCs. The chain's CDR3 is CASSIVDIGGGEQFF. CDR3 sequence (DNA): TGTGCCAGTAGTATAGTCGACATTGGGGGAGGTGAGCAGTTCTTC.